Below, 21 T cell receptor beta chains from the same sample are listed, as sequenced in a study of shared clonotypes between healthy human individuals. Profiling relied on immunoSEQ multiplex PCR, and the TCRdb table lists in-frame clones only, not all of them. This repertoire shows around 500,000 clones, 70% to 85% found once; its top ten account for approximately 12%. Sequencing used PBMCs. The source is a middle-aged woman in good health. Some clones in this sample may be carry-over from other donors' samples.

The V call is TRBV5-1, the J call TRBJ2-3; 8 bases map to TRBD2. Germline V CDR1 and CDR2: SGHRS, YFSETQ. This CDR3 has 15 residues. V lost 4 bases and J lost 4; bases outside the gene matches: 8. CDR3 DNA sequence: TGCGCCAGCAGCCCGAACCCGGGACTAGCAGATACGCAGTATTTT. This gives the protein CASSPNPGLADTQYF. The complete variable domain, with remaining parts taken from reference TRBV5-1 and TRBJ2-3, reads KAGVTQTPRYLIKTRGQQVTLSCSPISGHRSVSWYQQTPGQGLQFLFEYFSETQRNKGNFPGRFSGRQFSNSRSEMNVSTLELGDSALYLCASSPNPGLADTQYFGPGTRLTVL.

The CDR3 DNA follows: TGCAGCGTTGGGCGAGACAGGGGAGGCTATGGCTACACCTTC. Protein: CSVGRDRGGYGYTF. V usage is TRBV29-1 and J usage is TRBJ1-2, with 8 bases fitting TRBD1. V lost 4 bases, J lost 4 bases, and 8 bases stayed unmatched. The CDR3 totals 14 residues. Germline lookup yields CDR1 SQVTM and CDR2 ANQGSEA.

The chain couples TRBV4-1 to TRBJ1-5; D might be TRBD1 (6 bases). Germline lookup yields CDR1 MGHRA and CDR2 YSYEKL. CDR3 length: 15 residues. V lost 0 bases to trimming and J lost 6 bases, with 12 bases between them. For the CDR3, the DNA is TGCGCCAGCAGCCAAGAGACCGGGACAACTCAGCCCCAGCATTTT. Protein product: CASSQETGTTQPQHF.

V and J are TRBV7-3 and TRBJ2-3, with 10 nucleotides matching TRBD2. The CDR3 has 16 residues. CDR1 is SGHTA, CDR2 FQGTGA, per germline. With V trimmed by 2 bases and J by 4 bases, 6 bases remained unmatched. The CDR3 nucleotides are TGTGCCAGCAGCTTAGTGGCCACTAGCGGGGCAGATACGCAGTATTTT. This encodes CASSLVATSGADTQYF.

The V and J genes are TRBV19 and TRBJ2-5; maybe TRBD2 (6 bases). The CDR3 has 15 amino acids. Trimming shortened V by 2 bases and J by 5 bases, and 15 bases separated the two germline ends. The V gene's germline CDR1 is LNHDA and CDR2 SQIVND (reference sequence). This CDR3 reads CASSIYGTPGETQYF. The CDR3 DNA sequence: TGTGCCAGTAGTATATACGGGACTCCAGGGGAGACCCAGTACTTC.

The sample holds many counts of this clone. CDR3 amino acids: CASTERSTQYF. The DNA for the CDR3 is TGTGCCAGTACAGAGCGGTCTACGCAGTATTTT. This chain connects TRBV19 to TRBJ2-3; a possible D gene is TRBD2 (5 bases). The CDR3 is made up of 11 amino acids. The germline V gene has CDR1 LNHDA and CDR2 SQIVND (reference sequence). Trimming left V 7 bases short and J 8 bases short, with 10 bases between. The whole variable domain, filled in from reference TRBV19 and TRBJ2-3, reads DGGITQSPKYLFRKEGQNVTLSCEQNLNHDAMYWYRQDPGQGLRLIYYSQIVNDFQKGDIAEGYSVSREKKESFPLTVTSAQKNPTAFYLCASTERSTQYFGPGTRLTVL.

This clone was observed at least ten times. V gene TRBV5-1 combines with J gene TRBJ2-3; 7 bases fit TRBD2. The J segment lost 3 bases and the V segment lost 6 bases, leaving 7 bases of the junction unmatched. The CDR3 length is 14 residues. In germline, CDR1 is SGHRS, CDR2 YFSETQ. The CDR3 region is CASTLGGATDTQYF. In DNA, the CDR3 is TGCGCCAGCACCCTGGGAGGGGCAACAGATACGCAGTATTTT.

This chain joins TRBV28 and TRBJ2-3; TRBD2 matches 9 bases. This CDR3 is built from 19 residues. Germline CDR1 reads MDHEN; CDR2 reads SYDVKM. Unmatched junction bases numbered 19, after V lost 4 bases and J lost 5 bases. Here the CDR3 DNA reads TGTGCCAGCAGTTCCCCCGGAACCAAAGCGGGAGGCCCCGGAGATACGCAGTATTTT. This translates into CASSSPGTKAGGPGDTQYF.

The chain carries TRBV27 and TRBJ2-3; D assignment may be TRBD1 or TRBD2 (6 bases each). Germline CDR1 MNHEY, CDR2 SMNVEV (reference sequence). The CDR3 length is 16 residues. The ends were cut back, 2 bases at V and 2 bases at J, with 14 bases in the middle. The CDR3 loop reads CASSLGGRLFTDTQYF. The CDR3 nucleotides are TGTGCCAGCAGTTTAGGGGGGCGTCTGTTCACAGATACGCAGTATTTT.

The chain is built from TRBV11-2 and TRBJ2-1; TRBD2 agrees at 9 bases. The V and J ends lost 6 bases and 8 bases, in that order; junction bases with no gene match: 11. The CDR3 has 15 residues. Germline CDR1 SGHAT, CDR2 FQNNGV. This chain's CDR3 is CASSLAGRESDEQFF. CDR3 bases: TGTGCCAGCAGTCTAGCGGGGCGGGAGTCGGATGAGCAGTTCTTC.

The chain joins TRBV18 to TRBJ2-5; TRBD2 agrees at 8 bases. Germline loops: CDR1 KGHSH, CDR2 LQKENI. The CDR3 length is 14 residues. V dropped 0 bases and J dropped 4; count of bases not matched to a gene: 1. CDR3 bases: TGTGCCAGCTCACCACCGGGACTAGTAGAGACCCAGTACTTC. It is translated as CASSPPGLVETQYF.

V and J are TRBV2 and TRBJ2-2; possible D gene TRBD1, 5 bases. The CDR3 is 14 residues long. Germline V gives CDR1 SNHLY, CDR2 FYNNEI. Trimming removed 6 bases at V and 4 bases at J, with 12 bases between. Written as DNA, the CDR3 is TGTGCCAGCAGCGTGACAGCGACCACCGGGGAGCTGTTTTTT. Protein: CASSVTATTGELFF.

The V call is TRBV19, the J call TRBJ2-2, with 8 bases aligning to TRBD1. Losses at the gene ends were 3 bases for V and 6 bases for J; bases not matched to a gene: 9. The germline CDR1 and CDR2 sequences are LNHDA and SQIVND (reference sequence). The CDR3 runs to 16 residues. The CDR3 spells CASSIRTGRKAGELFF. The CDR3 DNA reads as TGTGCCAGTAGTATTCGGACAGGGAGGAAGGCCGGGGAGCTGTTTTTT.

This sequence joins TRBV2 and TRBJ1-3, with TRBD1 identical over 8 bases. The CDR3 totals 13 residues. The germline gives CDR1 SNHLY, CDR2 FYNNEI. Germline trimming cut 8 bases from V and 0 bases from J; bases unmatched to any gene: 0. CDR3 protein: CASDRGSGNTIYF. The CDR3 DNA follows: TGTGCCAGCGACAGGGGCTCTGGAAACACCATATATTTT.

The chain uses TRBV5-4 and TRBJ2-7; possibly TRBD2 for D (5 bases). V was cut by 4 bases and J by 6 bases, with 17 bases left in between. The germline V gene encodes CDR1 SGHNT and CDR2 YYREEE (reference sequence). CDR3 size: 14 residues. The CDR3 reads CASSPGEFASEQYF. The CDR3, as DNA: TGTGCCAGCAGCCCCGGGGAGTTTGCCTCCGAGCAGTACTTC.

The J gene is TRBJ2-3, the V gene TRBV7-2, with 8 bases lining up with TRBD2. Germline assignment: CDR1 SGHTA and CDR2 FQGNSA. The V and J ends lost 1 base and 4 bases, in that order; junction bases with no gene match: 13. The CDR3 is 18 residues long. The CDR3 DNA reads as TGTGCCAGCAGCTTAGTATCTCGTTCGGGAGCGGGAGCAGATACGCAGTATTTT. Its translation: CASSLVSRSGAGADTQYF.

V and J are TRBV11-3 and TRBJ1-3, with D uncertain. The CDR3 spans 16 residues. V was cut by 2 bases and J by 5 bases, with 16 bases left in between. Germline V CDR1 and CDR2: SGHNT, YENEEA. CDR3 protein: CASSLWAGHPRNTIYF. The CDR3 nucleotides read TGTGCCAGCAGCTTATGGGCAGGCCATCCAAGAAACACCATATATTTT.

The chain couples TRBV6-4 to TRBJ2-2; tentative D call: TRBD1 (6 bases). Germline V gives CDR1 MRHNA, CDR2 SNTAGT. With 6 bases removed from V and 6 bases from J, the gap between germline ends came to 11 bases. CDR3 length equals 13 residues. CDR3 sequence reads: CASSTGIAGELFF. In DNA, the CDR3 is TGTGCCAGCAGCACAGGGATAGCCGGGGAGCTGTTTTTT.

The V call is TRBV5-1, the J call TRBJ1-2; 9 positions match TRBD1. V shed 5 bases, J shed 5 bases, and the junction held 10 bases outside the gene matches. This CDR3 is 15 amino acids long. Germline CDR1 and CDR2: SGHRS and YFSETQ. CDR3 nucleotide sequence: TGCGCCAGCAGGGTCCAGGGACAGGGTACTTATGGCTACACCTTC. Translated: CASRVQGQGTYGYTF.

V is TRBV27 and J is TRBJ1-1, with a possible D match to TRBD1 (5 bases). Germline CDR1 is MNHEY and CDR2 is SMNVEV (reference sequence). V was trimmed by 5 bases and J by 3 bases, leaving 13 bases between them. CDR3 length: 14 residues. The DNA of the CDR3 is TGTGCCAGCAGTCCGTCCGGGGGGGACACTGAAGCTTTCTTT. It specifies CASSPSGGDTEAFF.

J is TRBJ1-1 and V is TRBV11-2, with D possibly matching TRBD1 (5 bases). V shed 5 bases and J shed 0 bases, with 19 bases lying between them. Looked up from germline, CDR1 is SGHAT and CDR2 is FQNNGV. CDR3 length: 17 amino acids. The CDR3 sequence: CASSPSFLGRVNTEAFF. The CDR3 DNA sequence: TGTGCCAGCAGCCCATCGTTCCTAGGCAGGGTGAACACTGAAGCTTTCTTT.